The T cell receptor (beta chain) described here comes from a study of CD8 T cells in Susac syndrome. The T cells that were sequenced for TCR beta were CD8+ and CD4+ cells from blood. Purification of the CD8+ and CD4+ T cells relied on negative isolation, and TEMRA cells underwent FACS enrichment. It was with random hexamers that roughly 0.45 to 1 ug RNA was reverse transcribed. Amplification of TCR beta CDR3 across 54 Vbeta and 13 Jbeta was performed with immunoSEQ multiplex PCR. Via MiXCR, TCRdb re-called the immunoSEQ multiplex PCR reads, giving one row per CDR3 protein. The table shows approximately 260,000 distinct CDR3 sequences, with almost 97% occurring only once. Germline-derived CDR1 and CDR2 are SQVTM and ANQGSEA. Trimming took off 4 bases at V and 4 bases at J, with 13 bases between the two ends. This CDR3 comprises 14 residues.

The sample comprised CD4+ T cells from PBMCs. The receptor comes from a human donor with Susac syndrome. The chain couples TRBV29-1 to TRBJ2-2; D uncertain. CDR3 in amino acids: CSVGTAWSTGELFF. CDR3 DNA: TGCAGCGTTGGTACAGCCTGGAGCACCGGGGAGCTGTTTTTT.